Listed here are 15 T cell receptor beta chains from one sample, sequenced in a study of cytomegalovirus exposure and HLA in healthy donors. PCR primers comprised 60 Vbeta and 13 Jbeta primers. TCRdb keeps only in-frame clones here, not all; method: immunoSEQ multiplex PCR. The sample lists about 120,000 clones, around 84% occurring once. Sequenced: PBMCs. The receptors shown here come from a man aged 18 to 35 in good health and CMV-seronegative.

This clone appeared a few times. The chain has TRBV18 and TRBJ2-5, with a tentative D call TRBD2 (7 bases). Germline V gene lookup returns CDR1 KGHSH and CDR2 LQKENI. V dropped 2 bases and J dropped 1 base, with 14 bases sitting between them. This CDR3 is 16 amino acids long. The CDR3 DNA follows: TGTGCCAGCTCACCAGGAGTGGGGGGGCCCCAAGAGACCCAGTACTTC. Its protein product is CASSPGVGGPQETQYF.

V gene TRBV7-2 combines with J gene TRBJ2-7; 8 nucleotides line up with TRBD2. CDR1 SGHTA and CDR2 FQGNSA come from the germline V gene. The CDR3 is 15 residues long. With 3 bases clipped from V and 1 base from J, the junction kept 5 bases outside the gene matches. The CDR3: CASSFSGAGSYEQYF. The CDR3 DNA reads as TGTGCCAGCAGCTTTAGCGGGGCTGGGTCCTACGAGCAGTACTTC.

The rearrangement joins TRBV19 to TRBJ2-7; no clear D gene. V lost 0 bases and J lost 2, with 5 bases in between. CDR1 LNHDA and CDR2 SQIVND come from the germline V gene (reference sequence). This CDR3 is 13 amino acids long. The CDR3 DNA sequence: TGTGCCAGTAGTATAGATCGGGCCTACGAGCAGTACTTC. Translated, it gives CASSIDRAYEQYF.

In DNA, the CDR3 is TGTGCCAGCAGCTTGAGACGGGGCAATCAGCCCCAGCATTTT. Its protein product is CASSLRRGNQPQHF. J is TRBJ1-5 and V is TRBV5-6; D remains unclear. The CDR3 consists of 14 residues. Trimming took off 1 base at V and 2 bases at J, with 7 bases between the two ends. CDR1 and CDR2 from the germline V gene are SGHDT and YYEEEE.

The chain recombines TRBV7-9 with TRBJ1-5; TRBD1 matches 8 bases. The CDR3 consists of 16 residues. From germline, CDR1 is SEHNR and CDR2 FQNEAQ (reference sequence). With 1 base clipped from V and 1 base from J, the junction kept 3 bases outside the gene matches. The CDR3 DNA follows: TGTGCCAGCAGCTTAGGTACAGGGGGAAGCAATCAGCCCCAGCATTTT. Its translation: CASSLGTGGSNQPQHF.

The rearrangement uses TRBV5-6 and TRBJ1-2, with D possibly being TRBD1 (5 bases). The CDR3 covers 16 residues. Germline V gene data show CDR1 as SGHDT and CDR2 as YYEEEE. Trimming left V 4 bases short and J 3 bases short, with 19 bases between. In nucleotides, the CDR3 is TGTGCCAGCAGCCCAGTGGGACGGGAGAGTTACTATGGCTACACCTTC. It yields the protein CASSPVGRESYYGYTF.

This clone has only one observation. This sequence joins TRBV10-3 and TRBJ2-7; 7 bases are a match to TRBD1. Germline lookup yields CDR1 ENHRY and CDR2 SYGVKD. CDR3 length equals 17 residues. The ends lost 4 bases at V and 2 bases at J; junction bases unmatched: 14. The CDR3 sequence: CAISAPVAEGQPYEQYF. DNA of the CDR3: TGTGCCATCAGTGCCCCAGTCGCCGAGGGACAGCCCTACGAGCAGTACTTC.

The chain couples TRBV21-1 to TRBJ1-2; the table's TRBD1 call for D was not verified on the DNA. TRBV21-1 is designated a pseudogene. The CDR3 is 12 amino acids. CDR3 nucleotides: TGTGCCCCCCTAAGGGGCCGTTATGGCTACACCTTC. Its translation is CAPLRGRYGYTF.

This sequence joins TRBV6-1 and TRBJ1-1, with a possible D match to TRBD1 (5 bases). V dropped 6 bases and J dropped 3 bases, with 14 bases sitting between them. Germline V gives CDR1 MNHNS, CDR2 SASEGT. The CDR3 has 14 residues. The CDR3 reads CASSFSGRDTEAFF. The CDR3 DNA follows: TGTGCCAGCAGCTTTTCGGGCAGGGACACTGAAGCTTTCTTT.

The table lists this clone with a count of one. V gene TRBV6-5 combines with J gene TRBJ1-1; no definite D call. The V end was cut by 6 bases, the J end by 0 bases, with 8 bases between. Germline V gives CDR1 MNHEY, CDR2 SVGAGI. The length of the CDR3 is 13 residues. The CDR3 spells CASSNSVNTEAFF. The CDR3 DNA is TGTGCCAGCAGCAACTCTGTGAACACTGAAGCTTTCTTT.

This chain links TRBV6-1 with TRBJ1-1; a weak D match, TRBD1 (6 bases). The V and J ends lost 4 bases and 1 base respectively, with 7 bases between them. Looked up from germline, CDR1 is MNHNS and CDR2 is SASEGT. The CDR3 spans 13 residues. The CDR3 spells CASSVTGNTEAFF. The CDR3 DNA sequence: TGTGCCAGCAGTGTGACAGGGAACACTGAAGCTTTCTTT.

DNA of the CDR3: TGTGCCAGCAATGACAGGGGGCATAGGGAGCAGTACTTC. This translates into CASNDRGHREQYF. The chain couples TRBV6-1 to TRBJ2-7; 10 bases line up with TRBD1. CDR1 is MNHNS and CDR2 is SASEGT in the germline V gene. This CDR3 spans 13 amino acids. The junction had 7 bases not matched to a gene; V was cut back by 7 bases and J by 7 bases.

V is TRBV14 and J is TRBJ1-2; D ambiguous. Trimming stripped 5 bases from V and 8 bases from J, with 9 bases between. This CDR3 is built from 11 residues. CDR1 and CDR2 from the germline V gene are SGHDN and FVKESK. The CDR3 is CASSALGGYTF. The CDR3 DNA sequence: TGTGCCAGCAGCGCATTGGGCGGCTACACCTTC.

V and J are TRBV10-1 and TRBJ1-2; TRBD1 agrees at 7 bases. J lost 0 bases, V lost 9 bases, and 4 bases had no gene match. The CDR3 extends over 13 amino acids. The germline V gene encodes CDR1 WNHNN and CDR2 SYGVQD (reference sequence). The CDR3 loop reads CASRQGPNYGYTF. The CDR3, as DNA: TGCGCCAGTCGACAGGGCCCTAACTATGGCTACACCTTC.

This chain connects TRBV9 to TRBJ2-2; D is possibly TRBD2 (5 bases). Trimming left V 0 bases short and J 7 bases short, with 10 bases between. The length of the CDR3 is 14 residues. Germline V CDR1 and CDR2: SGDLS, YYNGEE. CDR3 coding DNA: TGTGCCAGCAGCGTAGCACTAGACGGCGGGGAGCTGTTTTTT. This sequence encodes CASSVALDGGELFF.